This TCR beta chain originates from a study of cytomegalovirus exposure and HLA in healthy donors. It was with 60 Vbeta and 13 Jbeta primers that the PCR ran. Generated by immunoSEQ multiplex PCR, the TCRdb table keeps only in-frame clones and is missing some. The sample holds approximately 110,000 clones, approximately 81% seen once. Remarks on this clone: Its ends do not fully match the called genes, so a read error is possible.

Germline V gene data show CDR1 as LGHNA and CDR2 as YSLEER. The CDR3 covers 16 residues. The V call is TRBV4-3, the J call TRBJ2-7, with D perhaps TRBD1 (6 bases). Sequenced: PBMCs. This clonotype originated in a man aged 25-45 years in good health and CMV-seronegative. The CDR3 bases are TGCGCCAGTAGCCAAGTAGGCCCAGGGGCTAACTACGAGCAGTACTTC. It is translated as CASSQVGPGANYEQYF.